This T cell receptor (beta chain) emerged from a study of cytomegalovirus exposure and HLA in healthy donors. Amplification used 60 Vbeta primers and 13 Jbeta primers. Sequenced by immunoSEQ multiplex PCR; TCRdb stores in-frame clones only, minus some. The table has about 150,000 clones, approximately 80% seen once. Notes on the study in general: Analysis was carried out at a later point, and it linked a missense DCLRE1C variant to TCR beta V- and J-gene trimming.

To note about this clone: Its antigen is unknown.

Trimming removed 3 bases from V and 3 bases from J; junction bases left unmatched: 8. Germline-derived CDR1 and CDR2 are SGHRS and YFSETQ. The CDR3 length is 16 residues. The TCR sequence derives from a woman in her thirties or forties in good health and CMV-seronegative. The specimen was PBMCs. The chain combines TRBV5-1 with TRBJ1-4, with 7 bases that match TRBD1. The CDR3 loop reads CASSSLGGQPNEKLFF. In DNA form, the CDR3 reads TGCGCCAGCAGCTCCCTGGGGGGACAGCCTAATGAAAAACTGTTTTTT.